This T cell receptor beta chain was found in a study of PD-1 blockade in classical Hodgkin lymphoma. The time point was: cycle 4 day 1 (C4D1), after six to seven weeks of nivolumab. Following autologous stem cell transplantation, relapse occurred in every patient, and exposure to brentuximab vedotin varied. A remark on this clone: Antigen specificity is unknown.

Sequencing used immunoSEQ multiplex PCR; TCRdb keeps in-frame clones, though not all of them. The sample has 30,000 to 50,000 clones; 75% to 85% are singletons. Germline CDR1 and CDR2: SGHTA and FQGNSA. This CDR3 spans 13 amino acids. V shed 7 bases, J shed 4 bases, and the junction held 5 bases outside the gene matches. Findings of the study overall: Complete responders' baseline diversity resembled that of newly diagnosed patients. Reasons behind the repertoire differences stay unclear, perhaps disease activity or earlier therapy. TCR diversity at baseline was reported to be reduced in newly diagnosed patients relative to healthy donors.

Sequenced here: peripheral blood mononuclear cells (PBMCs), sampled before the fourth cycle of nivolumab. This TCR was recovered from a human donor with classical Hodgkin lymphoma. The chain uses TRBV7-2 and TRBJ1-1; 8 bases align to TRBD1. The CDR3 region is CASTEQGGTEAFF. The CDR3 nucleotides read TGTGCCAGCACCGAACAGGGGGGCACTGAAGCTTTCTTT.